This paragraph covers one T cell receptor beta chain sequence. Its antigen specificity is not known. No base quality values were provided; no much bigger clone lies one nucleotide off. These data come from a study of graft-versus-host responses after intestinal transplantation (dated by TCRdb to the early 2020s). Looking at the study overall: The transplants that recipients got were multivisceral, liver-intestinal, or isolated intestinal. To identify alloreactive clones, pre-transplant mixed lymphocyte reaction products were sequenced and then compared with unstimulated pre-transplant donor and recipient T cells. Instead of going to the commercial service, samples from three later patients were sequenced in-house on an Illumina MiSeq and processed with MiXCR. The cohort enrolled some 25 intestinal transplant recipients including one retransplant, and 3 patients lacking pretransplant specimens were excluded. After intestinal transplantation, graft-versus-host and host-versus-graft alloreactive T cell clones in the graft, circulation and bone marrow were tracked using bulk TCR-beta CDR3 sequencing. A peak of at least 4% donor T cells among recipient peripheral blood mononuclear cells was the definition used for donor T cell macrochimerism. Every recipient was given anti-thymocyte globulin induction, followed by 2 to 4 years of maintenance tacrolimus and steroids.

Libraries were made using the immunoSEQ multiplex PCR assay. For most patients, genomic DNA was isolated using the Qiagen DNeasy Blood and Tissue Kit and was shipped frozen to Adaptive Biotechnologies for TCR sequencing. For most patients, high-throughput TCR-beta CDR3 sequencing of genomic DNA was performed by Adaptive Biotechnologies. The published analysis was carried out like this. Adaptive's ImmunoSEQ software was the source of the TCR sequencing data for about 20 patients, while a few other patients were processed with MiXCR and VDJtools. To correct CD4 versus CD8 sorting errors, any sequence found in both subsets at a frequency ratio below 5:1 was removed. CDR3 nucleotide sequences shared between donor and recipient were removed because the origin of such sequences could not be assigned. At least 2-fold expansion over unstimulated cells and a minimum CFSE-low frequency of 0.002% (template counts) or 0.001% (read counts) were required for clones to be classified as alloreactive. Clones were considered mappable if detected in sequenced pre-transplant spleen, lymph node, or MLR CFSE-low populations of the donor or recipient. Cumulative frequency of alloreactive clones was calculated as a percentage of all sequences weighted by copy number. TCRdb stores this immuneACCESS table with in-frame sequences only. Part of the clones is absent; in the studies checked, under half of the shortfall reflects unresolved V genes, and no reason is known for the rest. Clone size and the V and J calls come from that table; the DNA yielded D and trimming. This sample gives nearly 95,000 clones in total; just over 90% of them show up just once. The ten top clones hold roughly 2% of the sample.

Results the study describes overall, beyond this receptor: High GvH to HvG T cell clonal ratios were observed in the allografts of patients with donor T cell macrochimerism. Early after transplant, declines in HvG clones were associated with peak levels of circulating GvH clones. GvH clones turned up in recipient bone marrow, with some appearing earlier in ileal mucosa or blood, a pattern consistent with an intestinal mucosal origin. Conclusions were limited by the relatively low number and heterogeneity of intestinal transplant patients.

Looking up the germline V gene yields CDR1 SNHLY and CDR2 FYNNEI. V and J lose 6 bases and 4 bases, and a span of 23 bases separates them. The CDR3 holds 17 amino acids from the cysteine to the phenylalanine. Only the CDR3 DNA is retained, 51 bases long and in frame from the first base. The sample's time point label, in plain terms: cells obtained before transplantation from donor or recipient. CD3+CD4+ and CD3+CD8+ populations were FACS-sorted from unstimulated pre-transplant donor and recipient cells taken from spleen or lymph nodes. Material: unstimulated CD8+ T cells sorted from spleen or lymph node cells, obtained before intestinal transplant. This TCR was sampled from a human donor who received an intestinal transplant. The rearrangement combines TRBV2 with TRBJ2-3; the D gene is possibly TRBD1, with 5 bases matching. The bases are TGTGCCAGCAGCGAACCGGCCGAGCGTTGGGGCTCAGATACGCAGTATTTT. The resulting protein is CASSEPAERWGSDTQYF.